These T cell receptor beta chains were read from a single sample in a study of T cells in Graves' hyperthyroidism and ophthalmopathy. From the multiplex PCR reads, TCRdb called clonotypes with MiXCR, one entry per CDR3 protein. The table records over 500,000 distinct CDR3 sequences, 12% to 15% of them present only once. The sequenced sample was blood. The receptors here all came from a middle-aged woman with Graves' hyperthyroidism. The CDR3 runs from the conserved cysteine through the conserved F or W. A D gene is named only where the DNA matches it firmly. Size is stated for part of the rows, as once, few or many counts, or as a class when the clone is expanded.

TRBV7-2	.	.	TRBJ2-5	CASSFGGTPETQYF	TGTGCCAGCAGCTTTGGGGGCACCCCAGAGACCCAGTACTTC
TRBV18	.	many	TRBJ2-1	CASSPLFQTQQNYNEQFF	TGTGCCAGCTCACCACTGTTTCAGACCCAGCAGAATTACAATGAGCAGTTCTTC
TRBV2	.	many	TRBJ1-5	CASRQDSNQPQHF	TGTGCCAGCAGACAGGATAGCAATCAGCCCCAGCATTTT
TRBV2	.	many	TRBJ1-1	CASSENVGRGAEAFF	TGTGCCAGCAGTGAAAACGTGGGGAGAGGGGCTGAAGCTTTCTTT
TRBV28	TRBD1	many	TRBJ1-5	CASRSGGVNQPQHF	TGTGCCAGCAGGTCAGGGGGCGTCAATCAGCCCCAGCATTTT
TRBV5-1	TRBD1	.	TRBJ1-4	CASSLGDREGEKLFF	TGCGCCAGCAGCTTGGGAGACAGGGAAGGAGAAAAACTGTTTTTT
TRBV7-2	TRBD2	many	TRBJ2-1	CASSSWGGAAYNEQFF	TGTGCCAGCAGCTCTTGGGGGGGAGCCGCCTACAATGAGCAGTTCTTC
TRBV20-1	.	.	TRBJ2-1	CSARPRDPNEQFF	TGCAGTGCTAGACCGAGGGACCCTAATGAGCAGTTCTTC
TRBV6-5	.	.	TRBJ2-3	CASSYGAVTDTQYF	TGTGCCAGCAGTTACGGGGCAGTCACAGATACGCAGTATTTT
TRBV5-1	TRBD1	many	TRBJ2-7	CASSSGQALNEQYF	TGCGCCAGCAGCTCCGGACAGGCGCTGAACGAGCAGTACTTC
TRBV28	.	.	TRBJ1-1	CASSLNPGEAFF	TGTGCCAGCAGTTTAAACCCGGGTGAAGCTTTCTTT
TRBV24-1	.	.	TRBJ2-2	CATTGTLNTGELFF	TGTGCCACCACCGGGACACTAAACACCGGGGAGCTGTTTTTT
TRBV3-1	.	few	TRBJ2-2	CASSQYPENTGELFF	TGTGCCAGCAGCCAATATCCAGAGAACACCGGGGAGCTGTTTTTT
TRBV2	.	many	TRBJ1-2	CASSEWGGANYGYTF	TGTGCCAGCAGTGAATGGGGGGGAGCTAACTATGGCTACACCTTC
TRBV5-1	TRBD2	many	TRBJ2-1	CASSLNGLAGENEQFF	TGCGCCAGCAGCTTGAACGGCCTGGCGGGAGAAAATGAGCAGTTCTTC
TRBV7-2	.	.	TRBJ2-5	CASSSPQGNQYF	TGTGCCAGCAGCTCACCACAGGGAAACCAGTACTTC
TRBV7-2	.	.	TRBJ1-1	CASSLGGATNTEAFF	TGTGCCAGCAGCTTAGGGGGGGCTACGAACACTGAAGCTTTCTTT
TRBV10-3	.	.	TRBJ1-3	CAISGGILYSGNTIYF	TGTGCCATCAGTGGGGGGATTTTATACTCTGGAAACACCATATATTTT
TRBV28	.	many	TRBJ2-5	CASSAPPGTETQYF	TGTGCCAGCAGCGCCCCCCCAGGGACCGAGACCCAGTACTTC
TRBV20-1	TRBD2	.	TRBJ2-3	CSGMGLAGQISGTQYF	TGCAGTGGTATGGGACTAGCGGGACAAATTTCGGGTACGCAGTATTTT
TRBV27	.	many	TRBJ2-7	CASSPGTSLPYEQYF	TGTGCCAGCAGCCCCGGGACAAGTTTGCCCTACGAGCAGTACTTC
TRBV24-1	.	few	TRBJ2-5	CATSDQQGFQETQYF	TGTGCCACCAGTGATCAGCAGGGGTTCCAAGAGACCCAGTACTTC
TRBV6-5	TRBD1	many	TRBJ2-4	CASSYGQGDIQYF	TGTGCCAGCAGTTACGGCCAGGGGGACATTCAGTACTTC
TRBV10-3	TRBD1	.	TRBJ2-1	CAISVRGTGANEQFF	TGTGCCATCAGTGTGAGAGGGACAGGGGCCAATGAGCAGTTCTTC
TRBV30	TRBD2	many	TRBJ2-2	CAWSVGTSQHTGELFF	TGTGCCTGGAGTGTTGGGACTAGTCAACACACCGGGGAGCTGTTTTTT
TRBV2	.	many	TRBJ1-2	CASTANPNYGYTF	TGTGCCAGCACCGCTAATCCTAACTATGGCTACACCTTC
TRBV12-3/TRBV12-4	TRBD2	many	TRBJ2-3	CASSQKLASSTDTQYF	TGTGCCAGCAGCCAAAAACTAGCGTCTAGCACAGATACGCAGTATTTT
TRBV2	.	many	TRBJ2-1	CASSEGVSSYNEQFF	TGTGCCAGCAGTGAAGGGGTTAGCTCCTACAATGAGCAGTTCTTC
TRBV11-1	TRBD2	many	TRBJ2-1	CASSLAGLAGSYNEQFF	TGTGCCAGCAGCTTAGCGGGACTAGCGGGCTCCTACAATGAGCAGTTCTTC
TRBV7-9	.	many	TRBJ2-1	CASSLGSRVFDEQFF	TGTGCCAGCAGCTTAGGTTCTAGAGTTTTCGATGAGCAGTTCTTC
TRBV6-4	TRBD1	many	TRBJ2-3	CASKHGPYRDRGADTQYF	TGTGCCAGCAAACATGGGCCCTATCGGGACAGGGGCGCAGATACGCAGTATTTT
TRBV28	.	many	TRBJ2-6	CASKVVSGANVLTF	TGTGCCAGCAAAGTCGTCTCTGGGGCCAACGTCCTGACTTTC
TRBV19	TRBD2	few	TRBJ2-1	CASRLASGSSYNEQFF	TGTGCCAGTAGACTCGCTAGCGGGAGCTCCTACAATGAGCAGTTCTTC
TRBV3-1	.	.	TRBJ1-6	CASSQEYSPLHF	TGTGCCAGCAGCCAAGAATACTCACCCCTCCACTTT
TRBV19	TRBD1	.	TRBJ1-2	CASSMYPGTGGVDYGYTF	TGTGCCAGTAGTATGTACCCCGGGACAGGGGGCGTCGACTATGGCTACACCTTC
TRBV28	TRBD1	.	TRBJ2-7	CASRTGQGGFYEQYF	TGTGCCAGCAGGACGGGACAGGGGGGGTTCTACGAGCAGTACTTC
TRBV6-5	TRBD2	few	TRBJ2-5	CASSYRTSGRETQYF	TGTGCCAGCAGTTACAGGACTAGCGGGAGAGAGACCCAGTACTTC
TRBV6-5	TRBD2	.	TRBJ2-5	CASSYSTGGRETQYF	TGTGCCAGCAGTTACTCGACGGGGGGGCGCGAGACCCAGTACTTC
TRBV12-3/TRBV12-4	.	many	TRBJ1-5	CASIQQGDQPQHF	TGTGCCAGCATCCAACAGGGAGATCAGCCCCAGCATTTT
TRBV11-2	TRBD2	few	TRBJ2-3	CASSSLSPERLAGSTDTQYF	TGTGCCAGCAGCTCTCTATCCCCGGAGAGGCTAGCGGGGAGCACAGATACGCAGTATTTT
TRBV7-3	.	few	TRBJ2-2	CASSLMGGRTGELFF	TGTGCCAGCAGCTTAATGGGGGGCCGCACCGGGGAGCTGTTTTTT
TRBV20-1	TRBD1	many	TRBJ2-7	CSASPPDRASYEQYF	TGCAGTGCTAGCCCTCCCGACAGGGCGAGCTACGAGCAGTACTTC
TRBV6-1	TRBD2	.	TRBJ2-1	CASSSSGHYNEQFF	TGTGCCTCATCTTCTAGCGGACACTACAATGAGCAGTTCTTC
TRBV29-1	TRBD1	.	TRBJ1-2	CSALQGDGGYGYTF	TGCAGCGCCCTTCAGGGGGACGGCGGGTATGGCTACACCTTC
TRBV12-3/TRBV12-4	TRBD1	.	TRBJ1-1	CASSLGGTGGVTEAFF	TGTGCCAGCAGCCTAGGGGGGACAGGGGGCGTCACTGAAGCTTTCTTT
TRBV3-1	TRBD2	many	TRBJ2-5	CASSRGTSGRGETQYF	TGTGCCAGCAGCCGAGGGACTAGCGGGAGGGGAGAGACCCAGTACTTC
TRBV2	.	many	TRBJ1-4	CASSAGTGDEKLFF	TGTGCCAGCAGCGCTGGGACTGGTGATGAAAAACTGTTTTTT
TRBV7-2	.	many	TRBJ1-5	CASSRDGTSNQPQHF	TGTGCCAGCAGTCGGGACGGAACTAGCAATCAGCCCCAGCATTTT
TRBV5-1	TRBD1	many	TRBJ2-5	CASSLPWPGGETQYF	TGCGCCAGCAGCCTTCCTTGGCCAGGGGGCGAGACCCAGTACTTC
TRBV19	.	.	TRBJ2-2	CASSKATLNTGELFF	TGTGCCAGTAGTAAGGCAACCCTGAACACCGGGGAGCTGTTTTTT
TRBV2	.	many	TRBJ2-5	CASRNWGQGGIETQYF	TGTGCCAGCAGGAACTGGGGGCAGGGTGGTATAGAGACCCAGTACTTC
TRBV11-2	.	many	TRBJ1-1	CASSPPSASIGNTEAFF	TGTGCCAGCAGCCCTCCCAGTGCCTCCATCGGGAACACTGAAGCTTTCTTT
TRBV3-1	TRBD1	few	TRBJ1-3	CASSPGGWSGNTIYF	TGTGCCAGCAGCCCAGGGGGATGGTCTGGAAACACCATATATTTT
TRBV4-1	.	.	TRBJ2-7	CASSQDMGGYEQYF	TGCGCCAGCAGCCAAGATATGGGGGGCTACGAGCAGTACTTC
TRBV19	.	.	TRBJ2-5	CASSTEEIETQYF	TGTGCCAGTAGTACGGAGGAGATAGAGACCCAGTACTTC
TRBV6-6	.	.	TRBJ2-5	CASSYLGLGTSDQETQYF	TGTGCCAGCAGTTACTTGGGGTTAGGGACCAGTGACCAAGAGACCCAGTACTTC
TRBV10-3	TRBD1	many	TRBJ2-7	CAISESLGQGHYEQYF	TGTGCCATCAGTGAGTCGCTAGGACAGGGTCACTACGAGCAGTACTTC
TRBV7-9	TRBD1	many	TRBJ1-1	CASSLEGQTLFMNTEAFF	TGTGCCAGCAGCTTAGAGGGACAGACATTATTCATGAACACTGAAGCTTTCTTT
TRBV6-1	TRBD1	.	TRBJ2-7	CASSDSRVGTGRTYEQYF	TGCGCCAGCAGTGATTCTCGTGTCGGGACAGGGCGGACCTACGAGCAGTACTTC